The sequence of this T cell receptor (beta chain) was determined in a study of regulatory T cells. Broader study findings: Control CD8+ cells showed a nonsignificant trend toward higher Shannon entropy than patient CD8+ cells. Patient repertoires had restricted TRB V-J pairs and skewed V and J usage, most in Tregs.

Every patient with CD3G deficiency had evidence of autoimmunity. Patients, 2 to 39 years old, had expanded memory T-cell proportions. For this clone: As yet, its antigen is unknown.

The primer mix had 52 TRBV and 13 TRBJ primers. TCRdb's copy holds only in-frame clones and misses some; the assay was immunoSEQ multiplex PCR. The sample yields about 17,000 clones, roughly 90% seen once. The receptor was isolated from a person aged 18-30 years with CD3G deficiency. Sequenced: CD8+ T cells sorted from blood.

This CDR3 is CASSHGQGANSPLHF. DNA of the CDR3: TGCGCCAGCAGCCACGGACAGGGGGCGAATTCACCCCTCCACTTT. The V gene is TRBV4-1, the J gene TRBJ1-6; 11 nucleotides align to TRBD1. In germline, CDR1 is MGHRA, CDR2 YSYEKL. CDR3 length: 15 amino acids. V shed 3 bases, J shed 7 bases, and the junction held 2 bases outside the gene matches.